This is a list of T cell receptor beta chains from one sample in a study of beta chain features in type 1 diabetes. Only in-frame clones appear in the TCRdb table, and some are missing; sequencing was by immunoSEQ multiplex PCR. The sample lists approximately 600,000 clones; around 12% were seen once. The sample taken for sequencing was naive CD4+ T cells from blood. The receptors derive from a man younger than 45 with type 1 diabetes. The CDR3 runs from the conserved cysteine through the conserved F or W. D genes are given only for firm matches. Expanded clones are given a class, and other clones once, few, many or no size at all.

D	V	J	size	CDR3	DNA
TRBD1	TRBV7-9	TRBJ1-5	-	CASSRDRGDQPQHF	TGTGCCAGCAGCCGGGACAGGGGCGATCAGCCCCAGCATTTT
-	TRBV5-6	TRBJ1-1	-	CASSPAGAGGTEAFF	TGTGCCAGCAGCCCTGCTGGGGCGGGGGGTACTGAAGCTTTCTTT
-	TRBV9	TRBJ2-3	-	CASSVRGNTDTQYF	TGTGCCAGCAGCGTGAGAGGCAACACAGATACGCAGTATTTT
TRBD2	TRBV5-4	TRBJ2-5	-	CASSQAGTSGEETQYF	TGTGCCAGCAGCCAGGCCGGGACTAGCGGGGAAGAGACCCAGTACTTC
-	TRBV18	TRBJ1-3	few	CASSPSPNSGNTIYF	TGTGCCAGCTCACCAAGCCCAAACTCTGGAAACACCATATATTTT
-	TRBV7-2	TRBJ2-3	-	CASSLRRGPSTDTQYF	TGTGCCAGCAGCTTAAGGCGGGGGCCTAGCACAGATACGCAGTATTTT
-	TRBV27	TRBJ2-3	few	CASQNVGTTDTQYF	TGTGCCAGCCAAAATGTTGGGACCACAGATACGCAGTATTTT
-	TRBV19	TRBJ1-5	few	CASIIQGSNQPQHF	TGTGCCAGTATCATTCAGGGTTCCAATCAGCCCCAGCATTTT
-	TRBV5-1	TRBJ1-6	few	CASSLEGGNSPLHF	TGCGCCAGCAGCTTGGAGGGGGGTAATTCACCCCTCCACTTT
-	TRBV29-1	TRBJ2-3	few	CSVSWGDTQYF	TGCAGCGTGTCGTGGGGAGATACGCAGTATTTT
-	TRBV29-1	TRBJ1-5	-	CSVYLSGNQPQHF	TGCAGCGTTTACTTGTCAGGGAATCAGCCCCAGCATTTT
TRBD1	TRBV9	TRBJ1-1	few	CASSPRQGATTEAFF	TGTGCCAGCAGCCCGAGACAGGGGGCGACCACTGAAGCTTTCTTT
-	TRBV5-1	TRBJ2-3	few	CASSLALGEDTQYF	TGCGCCAGCAGCTTGGCGCTGGGAGAGGATACGCAGTATTTT
-	TRBV6-5	TRBJ2-7	few	CASSYSRTNYEQYF	TGTGCCAGCAGTTACTCTCGCACCAACTACGAGCAGTACTTC
TRBD1	TRBV7-9	TRBJ2-7	few	CASSPPGQGSYEQYF	TGTGCCAGCAGCCCCCCGGGACAGGGCTCCTACGAGCAGTACTTC
TRBD1	TRBV28	TRBJ1-2	few	CASSFRPRTGNYGYTF	TGTGCCAGCAGTTTCAGGCCCCGGACAGGGAACTATGGCTACACCTTC
TRBD2	TRBV4-3	TRBJ2-3	-	CASSQWDGRGTDTQYF	TGCGCCAGCAGCCAATGGGACGGGAGGGGGACAGATACGCAGTATTTT
-	TRBV5-4	TRBJ2-5	-	CASRFRDLQETQYF	TGTGCCAGCAGATTCCGGGACTTACAAGAGACCCAGTACTTC
-	TRBV2	TRBJ2-5	-	CAIRTDETQYF	TGTGCCATTCGGACAGACGAGACCCAGTACTTC
-	TRBV9	TRBJ2-2	-	CASSVVPGGHTGELFF	TGTGCCAGCAGCGTAGTTCCGGGTGGTCACACCGGGGAGCTGTTTTTT
-	TRBV5-6	TRBJ1-2	few	CASSLRPDYGYTF	TGTGCCAGCAGCTTGAGGCCGGACTATGGCTACACCTTC
-	TRBV5-1	TRBJ1-1	few	CASSTGTEAFF	TGCGCCAGCAGCACCGGGACAGAAGCTTTCTTT
-	TRBV5-6	TRBJ1-2	-	CASSLRGGAGYTF	TGTGCCAGCAGCTTGCGAGGGGGGGCTGGCTACACCTTC
-	TRBV18	TRBJ1-5	-	CASSPSQDQPQHF	TGTGCCAGCTCACCAAGTCAAGATCAGCCCCAGCATTTT
TRBD1	TRBV10-3	TRBJ1-4	-	CASRTGQNEKLFF	TGTGCCAGCAGGACGGGACAGAATGAAAAACTGTTTTTT
-	TRBV18	TRBJ2-7	-	CASSPARAVYEQYF	TGTGCCAGCTCACCAGCCAGGGCCGTCTACGAGCAGTACTTC
-	TRBV15	TRBJ2-7	-	CATSREPPYEQYF	TGTGCCACCAGCAGAGAGCCCCCCTACGAGCAGTACTTC
-	TRBV28	TRBJ1-5	few	CASTGLGVSNQPQHF	TGTGCCAGCACCGGCCTCGGGGTTAGCAATCAGCCCCAGCATTTT
-	TRBV30	TRBJ1-4	-	CAAPRRGRDEKLFF	TGTGCCGCCCCACGCCGGGGGCGCGATGAAAAACTGTTTTTT
TRBD1	TRBV5-4	TRBJ1-1	few	CASSPGQGAFEAFF	TGTGCCAGCAGCCCCGGGCAGGGGGCGTTTGAAGCTTTCTTT
TRBD2	TRBV27	TRBJ2-3	-	CASSSTSGGAFGDTQYF	TGTGCCAGCAGTTCGACTAGCGGGGGGGCCTTTGGAGATACGCAGTATTTT
TRBD1	TRBV29-1	TRBJ2-6	few	CSAGQGAAGANVLTF	TGCAGCGCAGGACAGGGAGCTGCAGGGGCCAACGTCCTGACTTTC
-	TRBV20-1	TRBJ2-5	-	CSARSGETQYF	TGCAGTGCTAGGAGCGGGGAGACCCAGTACTTC
-	TRBV5-1	TRBJ2-5	few	CASSFSRVRETQYF	TGCGCCAGCAGCTTTTCGAGGGTCAGGGAGACCCAGTACTTC
TRBD2	TRBV13	TRBJ2-7	few	CASSLAGGSREQYF	TGTGCCAGCAGCCTAGCGGGGGGTTCGCGAGAGCAGTACTTC
TRBD1	TRBV7-2	TRBJ2-5	-	CASSPDRGQETQYF	TGTGCCAGCAGCCCAGACAGGGGCCAAGAGACCCAGTACTTC
-	TRBV6-5	TRBJ1-1	few	CATSGLMNTEAFF	TGTGCCACCTCAGGGCTCATGAACACTGAAGCTTTCTTT
TRBD2	TRBV7-9	TRBJ2-1	-	CASSPGTSGDNEQFF	TGTGCCAGCAGCCCCGGGACTAGCGGGGACAATGAGCAGTTCTTC
TRBD1	TRBV6-1	TRBJ2-1	-	CASTSDRGIFNEQFF	TGTGCCAGCACCTCGGACAGGGGGATCTTCAATGAGCAGTTCTTC
-	TRBV19	TRBJ1-1	few	CASSSGMNTEAFF	TGTGCCAGTAGTTCAGGGATGAACACTGAAGCTTTCTTT
-	TRBV9	TRBJ2-7	few	CASSVGSSYEQYF	TGTGCCAGCAGCGTAGGAAGCTCCTACGAGCAGTACTTC
TRBD1	TRBV7-2	TRBJ2-5	few	CASSLVKGATGETQYF	TGTGCCAGCAGCTTAGTCAAGGGGGCAACTGGGGAGACCCAGTACTTC
-	TRBV25-1	TRBJ2-7	few	CASSAPTGFHEQYF	TGTGCCAGCAGTGCCCCAACAGGGTTCCACGAGCAGTACTTC
-	TRBV29-1	TRBJ2-3	-	CSVGGRSTDTQYF	TGCAGCGTTGGGGGGAGGAGCACAGATACGCAGTATTTT
-	TRBV10-3	TRBJ2-3	-	CAISYDRPTDTQYF	TGTGCCATCAGCTATGACAGGCCCACAGATACGCAGTATTTT
TRBD2	TRBV9	TRBJ2-5	-	CARTTSGHQETQYF	TGTGCCAGGACGACTAGCGGCCACCAAGAGACCCAGTACTTC
-	TRBV5-1	TRBJ2-1	once	CASSLKSGGWSEQFF	TGCGCCAGCAGCCTGAAATCCGGGGGTTGGAGTGAGCAGTTCTTC
-	TRBV7-9	TRBJ1-2	-	CASSPDSGGYTF	TGTGCCAGCAGCCCGGACAGCGGGGGCTACACCTTC
-	TRBV10-3	TRBJ2-3	few	CAISVGQPTDTQYF	TGTGCCATCAGTGTCGGACAGCCCACAGATACGCAGTATTTT
-	TRBV25-1	TRBJ1-2	few	CASRSDGRYGYTF	TGTGCCAGCAGGTCGGACGGGCGCTATGGCTACACCTTC
-	TRBV28	TRBJ2-7	-	CASSLGGVPYEQYF	TGTGCCAGCAGTTTGGGGGGAGTTCCCTACGAGCAGTACTTC
-	TRBV4-3	TRBJ2-4	-	CASSARRGGDIQYF	TGCGCCAGCAGCGCCCGCCGCGGGGGCGACATTCAGTACTTC
-	TRBV5-4	TRBJ2-1	few	CASSFGTVGEQFF	TGTGCCAGCAGCTTTGGAACAGTCGGTGAGCAGTTCTTC
-	TRBV25-1	TRBJ2-7	few	CASSFTYEQYF	TGTGCCAGCAGTTTTACCTACGAGCAGTACTTC
-	TRBV7-8	TRBJ1-2	-	CASSLAGGSVYGYTF	TGTGCCAGCAGCTTAGCCGGGGGTTCGGTCTATGGCTACACCTTC